These 2 T cell receptor beta chains came from one sample sequenced in a study of post-analysis software for immune sequencing data. Prepared libraries of TCR beta cDNA carried unique molecular identifiers. TCRdb fed the PCR reads into MiXCR, producing one record per CDR3 protein. The sample holds about 760,000 distinct CDR3 sequences, roughly 30% seen once. Their specific antigens are unknown. Broader study findings: Included in a set of several TRBV segments more frequent in patients than controls were TRBV5-6, TRBV5-1 and TRBV20-1.

Sequenced input: blood. The receptors here all came from a girl aged 10 to 17 with multiple sclerosis.

The chain links TRBV7-2 to TRBJ2-7; D unresolved. The CDR3 runs 12 residues. V lost 5 bases, J lost 9 bases, and 14 bases lay in between. The germline gives CDR1 SGHTA, CDR2 FQGNSA. CDR3: CASSPTGPRQYF. The CDR3 nucleotides read TGTGCCAGCAGCCCGACCGGGCCCCGGCAGTACTTC.

This chain uses TRBV7-2 with TRBJ1-6; D is unresolved. This CDR3 contains 12 residues. Germline CDR1 and CDR2: SGHTA and FQGNSA. Trimming removed 2 bases from V and 10 bases from J, with 6 bases in between. The CDR3 DNA follows: TGTGCCAGCAGCTTAAACCCATCACCCCTCCACTTT. This translates into CASSLNPSPLHF.